This TCR beta chain is drawn from a study of cytomegalovirus exposure and HLA in healthy donors. Study-level background: The 95 to 150 validation repertoires were produced on the same platform as the 650 to 800 repertoires of the first cohort. This was reported in a later analysis.

The study, taken as a whole, reports: The classifier was said to identify cytomegalovirus status with high specificity and sensitivity.

Turning to this clone: Its antigen is currently unknown.

The CDR3 has 16 amino acids. Germline V lookup: CDR1 SNHLY, CDR2 FYNNEI. Trimming shortened V by 3 bases and J by 0 bases, and 15 bases separated the two germline ends. Libraries were prepared by immunoSEQ multiplex PCR; TCRdb keeps only in-frame clonotypes and omits some of them. The table lists 70,000 to 95,000 clones, 90% to 95% of them singletons, with about 3.8% in the top ten. The TCR sequence derives from a woman aged 25 to 39 in good health and CMV-seronegative. What was sequenced was PBMCs. The gene calls are TRBV2 and TRBJ2-7; perhaps TRBD1 as D (5 bases). CDR3 DNA sequence: TGTGCCAGCAGTGATTCAGGGTTTCGGCTCTCCTACGAGCAGTACTTC. Protein product: CASSDSGFRLSYEQYF.